The present entry profiles one T cell receptor beta chain with its context. The antigen remains unidentified. The V end lost 5 bases, the J end lost 1 base, and 14 bases lay between the germline ends. From germline, CDR1 is DFQATT and CDR2 SNEGSKA (reference sequence). The CDR3 covers 14 residues. TCRdb independently ran MiXCR on the 5' RACE reads; one entry per CDR3 protein. Among 300,000 to 350,000 distinct CDR3 sequences listed, 15% to 20% were seen once. This sample stems from a study of T-cell memory formation after mild COVID-19. Study results and limitations: CD4+ clones that contracted lay mainly in CM and EM; CD8+ ones lay in EMRA. Clones that shrank (day 15 to 85) were balanced CD4/CD8, whereas later expanders leaned CD4+. SARS-CoV-2 specificity was not confirmed for second-wave clones peaking on day 37.

This sequence originates from a man aged 18 to 35 who had mild COVID-19 (a few samples of this study predate the infection). Cell type and time point are not known. The source material was PBMCs or a T cell subset sorted from them (not recorded which). The rearrangement links TRBV20-1 to TRBJ2-5; D is uncertain. DNA for the CDR3: TGCAGTGCTTCCCCCTTCCGCTCCCAAGAGACCCAGTACTTC. Translating gives CSASPFRSQETQYF.